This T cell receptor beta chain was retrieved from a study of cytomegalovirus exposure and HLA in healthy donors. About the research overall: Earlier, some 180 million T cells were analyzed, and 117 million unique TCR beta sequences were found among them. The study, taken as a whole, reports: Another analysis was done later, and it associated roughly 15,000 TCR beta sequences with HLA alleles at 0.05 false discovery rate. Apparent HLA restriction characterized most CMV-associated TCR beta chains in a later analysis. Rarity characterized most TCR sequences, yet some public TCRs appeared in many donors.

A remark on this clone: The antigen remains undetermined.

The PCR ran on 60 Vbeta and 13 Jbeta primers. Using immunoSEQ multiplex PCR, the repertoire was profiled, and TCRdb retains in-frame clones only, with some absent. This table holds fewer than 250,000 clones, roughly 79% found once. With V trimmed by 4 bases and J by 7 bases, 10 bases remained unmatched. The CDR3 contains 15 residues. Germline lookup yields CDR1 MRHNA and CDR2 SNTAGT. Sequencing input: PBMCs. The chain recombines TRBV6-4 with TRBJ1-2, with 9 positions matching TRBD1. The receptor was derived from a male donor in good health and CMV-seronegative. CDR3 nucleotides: TGTGCCAGCAGTGGGGGACAGGGTCGGTTGTCTGGCTACACCTTC. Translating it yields CASSGGQGRLSGYTF.